The clone carrying this TCR beta chain was observed at least ten times. This specimen comes from a study of early T cells in non-severe SARS-CoV-2 infection. One entry per CDR3 protein results from TCRdb running MiXCR on the 5' RACE reads. The table lists just under 65,000 distinct CDR3 sequences, about 6% of them singletons. The CDR3 totals 14 residues. Trimming took 3 bases from V and 2 from J; bases not matched to a gene: 5. Germline V gives CDR1 DFQATT, CDR2 SNEGSKA (reference sequence). The receptor was derived from an adult who was a healthcare worker with PCR-confirmed SARS-CoV-2 infection or an uninfected control (not recorded which). This chain joins TRBV20-1 and TRBJ2-3; TRBD1 matches 7 bases. The material was whole blood, obtained at baseline. CDR3 residues: CSASGTETTDTQYF. The CDR3 nucleotides read TGCAGTGCTAGTGGGACAGAGACCACAGATACGCAGTATTTT.